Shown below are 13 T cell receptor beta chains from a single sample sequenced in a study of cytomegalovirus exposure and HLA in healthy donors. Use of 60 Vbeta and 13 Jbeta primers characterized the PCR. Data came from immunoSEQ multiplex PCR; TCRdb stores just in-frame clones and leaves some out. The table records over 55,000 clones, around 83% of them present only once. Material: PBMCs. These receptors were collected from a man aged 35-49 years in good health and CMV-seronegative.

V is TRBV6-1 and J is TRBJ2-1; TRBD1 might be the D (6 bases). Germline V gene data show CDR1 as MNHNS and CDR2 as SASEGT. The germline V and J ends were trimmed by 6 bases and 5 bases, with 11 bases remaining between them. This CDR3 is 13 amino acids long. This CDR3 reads CASSGQSHNEQFF. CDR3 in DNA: TGTGCCAGCAGCGGACAGTCCCACAATGAGCAGTTCTTC.

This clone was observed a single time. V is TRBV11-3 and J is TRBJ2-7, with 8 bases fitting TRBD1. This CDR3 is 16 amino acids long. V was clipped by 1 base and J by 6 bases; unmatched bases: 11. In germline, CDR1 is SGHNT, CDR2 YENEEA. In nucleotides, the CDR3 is TGTGCCAGCAGCTTAGGCTGGGGCAGGGGGCGGTTCGAGCAGTACTTC. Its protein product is CASSLGWGRGRFEQYF. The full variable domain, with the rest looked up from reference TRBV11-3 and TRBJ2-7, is EAGVVQSPRYKIIEKKQPVAFWCNPISGHNTLYWYLQNLGQGPELLIRYENEEAVDDSQLPKDRFSAERLKGVDSTLKIQPAELGDSAVYLCASSLGWGRGRFEQYFGPGTRLTVT.

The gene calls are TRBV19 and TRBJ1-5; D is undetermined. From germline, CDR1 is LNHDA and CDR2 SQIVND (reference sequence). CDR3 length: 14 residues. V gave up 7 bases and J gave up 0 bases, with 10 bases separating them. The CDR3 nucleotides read TGTGCCAGTATTCACAGTTATAGCAATCAGCCCCAGCATTTT. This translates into CASIHSYSNQPQHF.

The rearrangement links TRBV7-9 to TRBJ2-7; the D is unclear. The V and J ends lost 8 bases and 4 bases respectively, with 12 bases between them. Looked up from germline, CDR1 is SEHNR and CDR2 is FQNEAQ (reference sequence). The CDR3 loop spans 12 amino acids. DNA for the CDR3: TGTGCCAGCTTATCCCTCGGGTACGAGCAGTACTTC. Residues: CASLSLGYEQYF.

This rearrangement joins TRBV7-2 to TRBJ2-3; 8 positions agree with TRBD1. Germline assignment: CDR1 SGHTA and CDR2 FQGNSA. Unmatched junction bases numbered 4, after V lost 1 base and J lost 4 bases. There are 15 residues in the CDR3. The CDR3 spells CASSLVAGGADTQYF. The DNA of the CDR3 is TGTGCCAGCAGCTTAGTGGCAGGGGGCGCAGATACGCAGTATTTT.

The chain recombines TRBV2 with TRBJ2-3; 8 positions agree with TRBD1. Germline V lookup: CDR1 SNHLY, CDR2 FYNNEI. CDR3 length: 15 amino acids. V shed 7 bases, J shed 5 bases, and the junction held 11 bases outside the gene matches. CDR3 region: CASIRTQGARDTQYF. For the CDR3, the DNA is TGTGCCAGCATTCGAACTCAGGGGGCGAGAGATACGCAGTATTTT.

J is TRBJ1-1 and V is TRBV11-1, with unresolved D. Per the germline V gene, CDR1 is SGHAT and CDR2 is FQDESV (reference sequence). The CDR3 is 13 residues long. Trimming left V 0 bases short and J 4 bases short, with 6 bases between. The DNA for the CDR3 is TGTGCCAGCAGCTTAGCTACAGTCACTGAAGCTTTCTTT. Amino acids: CASSLATVTEAFF.

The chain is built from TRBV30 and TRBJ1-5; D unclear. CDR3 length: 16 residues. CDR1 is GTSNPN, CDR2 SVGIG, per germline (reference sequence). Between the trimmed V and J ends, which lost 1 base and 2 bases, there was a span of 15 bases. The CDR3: CAWSAPLRSGNQPQHF. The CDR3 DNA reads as TGTGCCTGGAGTGCCCCCCTCAGGTCGGGCAATCAGCCCCAGCATTTT. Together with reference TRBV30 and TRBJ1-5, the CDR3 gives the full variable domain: SQTIHQWPATLVQPVGSPLSLECTVEGTSNPNLYWYRQAAGRGLQLLFYSVGIGQISSEVPQNLSASRPQDRQFILSSKKLLLSDSGFYLCAWSAPLRSGNQPQHFGDGTRLSIL.

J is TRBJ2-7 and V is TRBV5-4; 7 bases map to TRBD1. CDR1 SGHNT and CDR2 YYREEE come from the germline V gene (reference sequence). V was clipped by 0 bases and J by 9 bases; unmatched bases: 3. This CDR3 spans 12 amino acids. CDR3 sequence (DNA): TGTGCCAGCAGCTTGGCAGGGGGAAGGCAGTACTTC. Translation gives CASSLAGGRQYF.

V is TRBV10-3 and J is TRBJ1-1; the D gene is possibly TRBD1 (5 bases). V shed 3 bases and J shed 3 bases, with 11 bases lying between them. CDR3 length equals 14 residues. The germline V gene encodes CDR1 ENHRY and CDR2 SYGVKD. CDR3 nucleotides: TGTGCCATCAGTGACCGGGGGAGGGACACTGAAGCTTTCTTT. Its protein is CAISDRGRDTEAFF.

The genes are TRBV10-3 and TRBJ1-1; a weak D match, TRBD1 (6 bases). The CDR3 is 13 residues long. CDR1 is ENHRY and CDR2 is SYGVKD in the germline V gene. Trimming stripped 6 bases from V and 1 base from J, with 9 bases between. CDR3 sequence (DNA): TGTGCCATCAGCCCGACAGGGAACACTGAAGCTTTCTTT. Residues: CAISPTGNTEAFF.

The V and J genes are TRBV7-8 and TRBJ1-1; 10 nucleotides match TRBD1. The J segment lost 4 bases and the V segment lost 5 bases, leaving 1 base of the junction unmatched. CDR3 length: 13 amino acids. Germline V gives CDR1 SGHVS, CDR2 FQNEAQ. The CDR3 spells CASSRTGGTEAFF. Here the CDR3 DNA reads TGTGCCAGCAGCCGGACAGGGGGCACTGAAGCTTTCTTT.

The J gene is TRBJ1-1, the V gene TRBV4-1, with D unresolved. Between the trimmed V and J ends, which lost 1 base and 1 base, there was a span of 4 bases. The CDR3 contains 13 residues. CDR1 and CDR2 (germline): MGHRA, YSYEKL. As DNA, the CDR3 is TGCGCCAGCAGCCAAGTCGGGAACACTGAAGCTTTCTTT. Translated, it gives CASSQVGNTEAFF.